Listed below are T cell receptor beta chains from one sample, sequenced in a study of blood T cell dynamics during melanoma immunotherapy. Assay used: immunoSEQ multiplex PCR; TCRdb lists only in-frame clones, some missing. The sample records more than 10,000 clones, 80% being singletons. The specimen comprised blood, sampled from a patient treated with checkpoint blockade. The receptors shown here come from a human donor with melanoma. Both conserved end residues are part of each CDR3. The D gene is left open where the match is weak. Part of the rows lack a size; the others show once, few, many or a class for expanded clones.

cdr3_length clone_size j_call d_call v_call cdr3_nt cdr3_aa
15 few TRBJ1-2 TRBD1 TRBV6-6 TGTGCCAGCAGTTACTCGGCTACAGGGGTCTATGGCTACACCTTC CASSYSATGVYGYTF
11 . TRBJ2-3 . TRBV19 TGTGCCAGTAAGGGCACAGATACGCAGTATTTT CASKGTDTQYF
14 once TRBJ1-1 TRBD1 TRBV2 TGTGCCAGCAGTGAAGTATACAGGGGCGCTGAAGCTTTCTTT CASSEVYRGAEAFF
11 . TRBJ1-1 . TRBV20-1 TGCAGTGCTAGATACACCTCTGAAGCTTTCTTT CSARYTSEAFF
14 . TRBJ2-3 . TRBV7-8 TGTGCCAGCAGCTCACTTGACTTCACAGATACGCAGTATTTT CASSSLDFTDTQYF
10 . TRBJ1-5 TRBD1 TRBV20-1 TGCAGGACGACAGGGCAGCCCCAGCATTTT CRTTGQPQHF
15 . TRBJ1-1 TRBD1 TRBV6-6 TGTGCCAGCAGTGGCACCGGGACAGGGAACACTGAAGCTTTCTTT CASSGTGTGNTEAFF
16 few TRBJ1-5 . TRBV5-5 TGTGCCAGCAGCGAAGCAGGAGGCTGGAGCAATCAGCCCCAGCATTTT CASSEAGGWSNQPQHF
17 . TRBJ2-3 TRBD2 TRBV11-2 TGTGCCAGCAGCTCCTGGACTAGCGAGTTGCTGCCAGATACGCAGTATTTT CASSSWTSELLPDTQYF
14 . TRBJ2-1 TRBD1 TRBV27 TGTGCCAGCAGTTTACCGGGACAGGACAATGAGCAGTTCTTC CASSLPGQDNEQFF
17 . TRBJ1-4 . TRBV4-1 TGCGCCAGCAGCCAAGGCACCCTCATTGCAACTAATGAAAAACTGTTTTTT CASSQGTLIATNEKLFF
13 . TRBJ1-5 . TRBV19 TGTGCCAGTAGTATAGGGGGGCATCAGCCCCAGCATTTT CASSIGGHQPQHF
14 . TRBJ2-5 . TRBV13 TGTGCCAGCAGCTCCCGGGGCCTTAAGGAGACCCAGTACTTC CASSSRGLKETQYF
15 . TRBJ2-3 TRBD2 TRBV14 TGTGCCAGCAGCCAAGATCCTGGGGGGGGAGATACGCAGTATTTT CASSQDPGGGDTQYF
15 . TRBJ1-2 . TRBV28 TGTGCCAGCAGTTCCCCGCAGGTTTCCATCTATGGCTACACCTTC CASSSPQVSIYGYTF
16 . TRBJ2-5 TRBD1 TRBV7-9 TGTGCCAGCAGCCCAAGGGACAGGGACCTCCAAGAGACCCAGTACTTC CASSPRDRDLQETQYF
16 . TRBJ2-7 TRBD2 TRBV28 TGTGCCAGCAGTTTAAGGCTAGCGGTTAGCTCCTACGAGCAGTACTTC CASSLRLAVSSYEQYF
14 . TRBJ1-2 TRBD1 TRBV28 TGTGCCAGCAGTCCCGGACAGGGTTTTATAGGCTACACCTTC CASSPGQGFIGYTF
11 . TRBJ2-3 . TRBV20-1 TGCAGTGCCCAGGGGGGCCATACGCAGTATTTT CSAQGGHTQYF
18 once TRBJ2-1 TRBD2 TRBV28 TGTGCCAGCAGTTTATCTAGCGGGAGGGCCGAAGGAAACAATGAGCAGTTCTTC CASSLSSGRAEGNNEQFF
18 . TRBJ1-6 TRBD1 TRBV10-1 TGCGCCAGCAGTGAGTCGGGACAGGGCGAATTTGTGGACTCACCCCTCCACTTT CASSESGQGEFVDSPLHF
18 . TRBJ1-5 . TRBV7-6 TGTGCCAGCAGCTTAAACGCACATCCGAACACCTTGGGTCAGCCCCAGCATTTT CASSLNAHPNTLGQPQHF
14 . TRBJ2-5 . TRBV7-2 TGTGCCAGCAGCCCCAGCCGGTACCAAGAGACCCAGTACTTC CASSPSRYQETQYF
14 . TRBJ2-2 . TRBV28 TGTGCCAGCAGTTTTGCGGGACTCACCGGGGAGCTGTTTTTT CASSFAGLTGELFF
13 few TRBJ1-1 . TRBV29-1 TGCAGCGTGAGGGGAAAGCAGGGCACTGAAGCTTTCTTT CSVRGKQGTEAFF
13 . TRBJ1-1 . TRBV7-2 TGTGCCAGCAGCCCGTGGACAGCGGACGTAGCTTTCTTT CASSPWTADVAFF
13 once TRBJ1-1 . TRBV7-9 TGTGCCAGCAGCTTACAGGGCCCAACTGAAGCTTTCTTT CASSLQGPTEAFF
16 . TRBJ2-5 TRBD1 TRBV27 TGTGCCAGCAGTAGAGAGACAGGGCGAGTGGGAGAGACCCAGTACTTC CASSRETGRVGETQYF
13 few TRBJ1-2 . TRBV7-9 TGTGCCAGCAGCTGGAGGCAGCAACATGGCTACACCTTC CASSWRQQHGYTF
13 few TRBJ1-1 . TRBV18 TGTGCCAGCTCACCGCAAGGGTCCACTGAAGCTTTCTTT CASSPQGSTEAFF
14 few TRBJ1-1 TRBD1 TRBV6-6 TGTGCCAGCAGTACCTGGACAGGAAACACTGAAGCTTTCTTT CASSTWTGNTEAFF
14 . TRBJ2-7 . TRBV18 TGTGCCAGCTCCACCGGGACAAGCCCCTACGAGCAGTACTTC CASSTGTSPYEQYF
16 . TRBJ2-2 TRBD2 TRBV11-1 TGTGCCAGCAGCTGGACTAGCGGGAGGGCCCCCGGGGAGCTGTTTTTT CASSWTSGRAPGELFF
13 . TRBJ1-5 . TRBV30 TGTGCCGGGACTACAGGGCCGAATCAGCCCCAGCATTTT CAGTTGPNQPQHF
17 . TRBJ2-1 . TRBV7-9 TGTGCCAGCAGCTTAAGATCTAAATCGGGGTTGAACAATGAGCAGTTCTTC CASSLRSKSGLNNEQFF
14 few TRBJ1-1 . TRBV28 TGTGCCAGCAGTTCGGGAGCACCCAACACTGAAGCTTTCTTT CASSSGAPNTEAFF
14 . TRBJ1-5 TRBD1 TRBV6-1 TGTGCCAGCGTAAGACAGGGGTCCAATCAGCCCCAGCATTTT CASVRQGSNQPQHF
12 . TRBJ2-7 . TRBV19 TGTGCCAGTAAATCTGAGAATTACGAGCAGTACTTC CASKSENYEQYF
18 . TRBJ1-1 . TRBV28 TGTGCCAGCAGGTCCCTTATTGGGGGCCTTATCATGAACACTGAAGCTTTCTTT CASRSLIGGLIMNTEAFF
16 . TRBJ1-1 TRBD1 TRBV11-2 TGTGCCAGCAGCTTACAAGTCAGGGGGAGAAACACTGAAGCTTTCTTT CASSLQVRGRNTEAFF
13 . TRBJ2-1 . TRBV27 TGTGCCAGCAGTTCATTTTCCTACAATGAGCAGTTCTTC CASSSFSYNEQFF
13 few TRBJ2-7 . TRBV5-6 TGTGCCAGCAGCTTGGTCGGGAACTACGAGCAGTACTTC CASSLVGNYEQYF
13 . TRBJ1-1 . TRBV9 TGTGCCAGCAGCACCCAGGGAGACACTGAAGCTTTCTTT CASSTQGDTEAFF
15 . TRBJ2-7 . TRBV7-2 TGTGCCAGCAGCTTAGGGACAGCGTCTATCTACGAGCAGTACTTC CASSLGTASIYEQYF
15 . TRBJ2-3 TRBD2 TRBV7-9 TGTGCCAGCAGACAACTAGCGGGGAGCACAGATACGCAGTATTTT CASRQLAGSTDTQYF
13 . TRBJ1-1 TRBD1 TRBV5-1 TGCGCCAGCAGCCAGACAGGGGACACTGAAGCTTTCTTT CASSQTGDTEAFF
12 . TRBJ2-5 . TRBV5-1 TGCGCCAGCAAGGAGGGGGAAGAGACCCAGTACTTC CASKEGEETQYF
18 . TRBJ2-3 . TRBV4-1 TGCGCCAGCAGCCGAGCGGGCCCTGGACAGATTAGCACAGATACGCAGTATTTT CASSRAGPGQISTDTQYF
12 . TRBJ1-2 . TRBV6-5 TGTGCCAGCAGGAGCAGGGTTGGGGGCTACACCTTC CASRSRVGGYTF
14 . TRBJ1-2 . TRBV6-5 TGTGCCAGCAGTTACTCGATGGGGATCTATGGCTACACCTTC CASSYSMGIYGYTF
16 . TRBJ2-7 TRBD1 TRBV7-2 TGTGCCAGCAGCTTAACTGGACAGGGAAGAGTATACGAGCAGTACTTC CASSLTGQGRVYEQYF
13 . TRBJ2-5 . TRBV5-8 TGTGCCAGCAGCCTCCTGGACCAGCAGACCCAGTACTTC CASSLLDQQTQYF
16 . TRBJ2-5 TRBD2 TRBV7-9 TGTGCCAGCAGCTTAAGTGGGCCTAGCGGGAGTCAGACCCAGTACTTC CASSLSGPSGSQTQYF
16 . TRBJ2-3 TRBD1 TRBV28 TGTGCCAGCAGCTCCAAGACAGGGGGTCGCACAGATACGCAGTATTTT CASSSKTGGRTDTQYF
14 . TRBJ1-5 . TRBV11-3 TGTGCCAGCAGCTTAACGTATAGCAATCAGCCCCAGCATTTT CASSLTYSNQPQHF
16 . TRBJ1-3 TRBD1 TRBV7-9 TGTGCCAGCAGCGCACAGGGGTGGTACTCTGGAAACACCATATATTTT CASSAQGWYSGNTIYF
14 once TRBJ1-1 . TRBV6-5 TGTGCCAGCAGTAAGGGATTTGGGAACACTGAAGCTTTCTTT CASSKGFGNTEAFF